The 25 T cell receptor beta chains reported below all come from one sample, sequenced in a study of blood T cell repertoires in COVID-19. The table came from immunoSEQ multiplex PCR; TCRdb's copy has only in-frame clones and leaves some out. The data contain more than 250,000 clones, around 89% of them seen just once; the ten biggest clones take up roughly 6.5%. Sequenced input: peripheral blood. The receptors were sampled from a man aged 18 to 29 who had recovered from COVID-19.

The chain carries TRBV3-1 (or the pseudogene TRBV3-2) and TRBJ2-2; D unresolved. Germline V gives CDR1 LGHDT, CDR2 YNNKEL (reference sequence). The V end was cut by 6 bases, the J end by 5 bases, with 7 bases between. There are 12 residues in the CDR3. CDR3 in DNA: TGTGCCAGCAGTTATAGAACCGGGGAGCTGTTTTTT. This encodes CASSYRTGELFF.

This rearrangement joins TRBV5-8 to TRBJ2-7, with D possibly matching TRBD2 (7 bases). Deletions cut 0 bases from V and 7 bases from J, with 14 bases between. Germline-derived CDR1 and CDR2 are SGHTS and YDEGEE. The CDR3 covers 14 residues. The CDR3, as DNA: TGTGCCAGCAGCTTGGTCCGGGGGGCTAAGGAGCAGTACTTC. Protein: CASSLVRGAKEQYF.

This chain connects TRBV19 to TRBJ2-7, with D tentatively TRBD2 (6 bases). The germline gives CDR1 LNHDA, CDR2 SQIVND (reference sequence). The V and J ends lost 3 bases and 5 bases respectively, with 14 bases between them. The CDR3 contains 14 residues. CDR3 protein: CASSIQSPGDEQYF. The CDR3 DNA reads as TGTGCCAGTAGTATCCAGTCACCGGGGGACGAGCAGTACTTC.

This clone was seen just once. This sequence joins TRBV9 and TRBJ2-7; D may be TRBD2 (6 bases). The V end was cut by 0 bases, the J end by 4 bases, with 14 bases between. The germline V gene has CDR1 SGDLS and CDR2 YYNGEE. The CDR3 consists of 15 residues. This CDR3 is CASSVAWEVGYEQYF. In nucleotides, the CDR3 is TGTGCCAGCAGCGTAGCGTGGGAGGTTGGATACGAGCAGTACTTC.

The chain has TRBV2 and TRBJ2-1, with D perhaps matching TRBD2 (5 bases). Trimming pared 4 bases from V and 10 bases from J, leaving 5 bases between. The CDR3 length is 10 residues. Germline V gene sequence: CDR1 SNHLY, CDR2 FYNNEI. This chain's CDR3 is CASSAGEQFF. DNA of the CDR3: TGTGCCAGCAGTGCGGGGGAGCAGTTCTTC.

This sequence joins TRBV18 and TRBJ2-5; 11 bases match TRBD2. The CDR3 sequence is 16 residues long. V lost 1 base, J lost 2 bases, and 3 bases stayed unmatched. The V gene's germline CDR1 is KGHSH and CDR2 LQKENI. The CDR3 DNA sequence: TGTGCCAGCTCACCACGCCTAGCGGGGGGACAAGAGACCCAGTACTTC. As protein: CASSPRLAGGQETQYF. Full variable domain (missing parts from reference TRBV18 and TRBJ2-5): NAGVMQNPRHLVRRRGQEARLRCSPMKGHSHVYWYRQLPEEGLKFMVYLQKENIIDESGMPKERFSAEFPKEGPSILRIQQVVRGDSAAYFCASSPRLAGGQETQYFGPGTRLLVL.

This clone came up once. CDR3 DNA: TGTGCCAGCAGCCAAGATTTGCCGACTGCCGAGACCCAGTACTTC. This translates into CASSQDLPTAETQYF. This chain uses TRBV3-1 (or the pseudogene TRBV3-2) with TRBJ2-5; unclear D gene. This CDR3 contains 15 residues. From germline, CDR1 is LGHDT and CDR2 YNNKEL (reference sequence). Between the trimmed V and J ends, which lost 0 bases and 5 bases, there was a span of 13 bases.

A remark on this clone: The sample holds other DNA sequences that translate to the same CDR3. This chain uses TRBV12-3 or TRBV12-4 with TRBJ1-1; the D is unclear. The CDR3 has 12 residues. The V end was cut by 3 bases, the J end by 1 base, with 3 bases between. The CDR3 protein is CASSLRNTEAFF. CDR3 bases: TGTGCCAGCAGTTTGAGGAACACTGAAGCTTTCTTT.

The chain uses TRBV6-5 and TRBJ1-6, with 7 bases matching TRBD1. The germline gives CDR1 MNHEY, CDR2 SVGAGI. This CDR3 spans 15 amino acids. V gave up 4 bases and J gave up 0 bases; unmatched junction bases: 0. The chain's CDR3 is CASSWDSSYNSPLHF. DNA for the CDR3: TGTGCCAGCAGTTGGGACAGCTCCTATAATTCACCCCTCCACTTT.

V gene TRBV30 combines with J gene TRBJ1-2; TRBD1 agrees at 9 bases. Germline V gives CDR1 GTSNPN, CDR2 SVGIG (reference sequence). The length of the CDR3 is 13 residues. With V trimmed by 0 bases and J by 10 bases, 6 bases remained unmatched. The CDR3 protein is CAWSVGQGLNYTF. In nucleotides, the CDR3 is TGTGCCTGGAGTGTAGGACAGGGGTTAAACTACACCTTC.

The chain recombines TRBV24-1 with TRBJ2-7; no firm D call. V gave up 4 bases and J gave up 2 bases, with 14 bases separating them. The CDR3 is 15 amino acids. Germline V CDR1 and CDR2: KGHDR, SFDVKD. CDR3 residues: CATSEPEADTYEQYF. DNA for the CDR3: TGTGCCACCAGTGAACCCGAGGCGGATACCTACGAGCAGTACTTC.

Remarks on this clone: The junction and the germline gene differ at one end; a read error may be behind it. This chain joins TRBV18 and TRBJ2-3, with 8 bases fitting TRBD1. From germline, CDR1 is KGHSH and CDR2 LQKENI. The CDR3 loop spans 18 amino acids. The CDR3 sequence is CASSSPTSGQGRTDTQYF. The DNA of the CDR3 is TGTGCCAGCTCATCACCGACTTCTGGACAGGGCCGCACAGATACGCAGTATTTT.

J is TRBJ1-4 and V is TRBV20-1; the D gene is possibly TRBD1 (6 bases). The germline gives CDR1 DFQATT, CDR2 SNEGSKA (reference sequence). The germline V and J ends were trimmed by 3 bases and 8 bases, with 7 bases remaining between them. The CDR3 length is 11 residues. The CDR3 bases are TGCAGTGCTAGTGACAGGGAAAAACTGTTTTTT. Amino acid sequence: CSASDREKLFF.

The CDR3 DNA sequence: TGTGCCATCAGTGAGTCAGTCCTGCGAAATCTTCCCTACGAGCAGTACTTC. Translating gives CAISESVLRNLPYEQYF. V gene TRBV10-3 combines with J gene TRBJ2-7; D remains unclear. Trimming cost V 0 bases and J 2 bases, with 17 bases left between them. CDR3 length: 17 amino acids. In germline, CDR1 is ENHRY, CDR2 SYGVKD.

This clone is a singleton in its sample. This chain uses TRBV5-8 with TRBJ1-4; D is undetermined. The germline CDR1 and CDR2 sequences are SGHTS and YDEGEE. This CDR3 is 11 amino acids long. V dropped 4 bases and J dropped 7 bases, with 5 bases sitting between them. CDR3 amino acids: CASSPSEKLFF. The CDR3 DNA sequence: TGTGCCAGCAGCCCTAGTGAAAAACTGTTTTTT.

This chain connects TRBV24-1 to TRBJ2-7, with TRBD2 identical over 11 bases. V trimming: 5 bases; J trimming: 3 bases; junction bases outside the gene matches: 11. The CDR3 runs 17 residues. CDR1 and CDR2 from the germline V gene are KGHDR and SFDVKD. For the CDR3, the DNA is TGTGCCACCAGTGCCCAACTCACTAGCGGGAGTGGCTACGAGCAGTACTTC. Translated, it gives CATSAQLTSGSGYEQYF.

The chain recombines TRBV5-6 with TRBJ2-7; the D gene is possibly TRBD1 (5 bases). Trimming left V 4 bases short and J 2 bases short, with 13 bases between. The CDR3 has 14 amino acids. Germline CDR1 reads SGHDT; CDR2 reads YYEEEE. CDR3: CASSLGAPAYEQYF. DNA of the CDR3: TGTGCCAGCAGCCTTGGGGCACCCGCCTACGAGCAGTACTTC.

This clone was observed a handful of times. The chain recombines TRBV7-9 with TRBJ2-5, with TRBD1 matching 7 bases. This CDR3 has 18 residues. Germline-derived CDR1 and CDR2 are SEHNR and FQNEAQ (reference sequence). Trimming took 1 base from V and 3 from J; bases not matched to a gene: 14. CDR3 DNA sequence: TGTGCCAGCAGCTTAGAGGTTACAGGGGCTATTGGGGAAGAGACCCAGTACTTC. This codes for CASSLEVTGAIGEETQYF.

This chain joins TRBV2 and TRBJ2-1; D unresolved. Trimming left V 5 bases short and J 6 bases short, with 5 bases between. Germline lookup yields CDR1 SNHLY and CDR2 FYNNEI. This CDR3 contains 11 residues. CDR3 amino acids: CASSRGNEQFF. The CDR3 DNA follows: TGTGCCAGCAGTCGAGGCAATGAGCAGTTCTTC.

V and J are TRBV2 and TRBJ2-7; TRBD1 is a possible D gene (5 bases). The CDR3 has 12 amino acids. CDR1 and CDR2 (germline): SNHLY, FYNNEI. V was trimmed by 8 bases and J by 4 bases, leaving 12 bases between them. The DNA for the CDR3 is TGTGCCAGCCTGGCAGGGATGTACGAGCAGTACTTC. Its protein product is CASLAGMYEQYF.

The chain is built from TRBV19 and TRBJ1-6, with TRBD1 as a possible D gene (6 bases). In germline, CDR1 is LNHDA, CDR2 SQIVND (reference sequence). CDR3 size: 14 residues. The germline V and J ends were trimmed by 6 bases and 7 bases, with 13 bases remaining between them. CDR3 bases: TGTGCCAGTAGATGGGACACACCCAATTCACCCCTCCACTTT. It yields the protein CASRWDTPNSPLHF.

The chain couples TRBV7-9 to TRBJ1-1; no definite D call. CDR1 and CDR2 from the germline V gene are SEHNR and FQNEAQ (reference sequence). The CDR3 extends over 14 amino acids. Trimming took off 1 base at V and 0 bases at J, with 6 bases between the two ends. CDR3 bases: TGTGCCAGCAGCTTAGGCAGGATGAACACTGAAGCTTTCTTT. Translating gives CASSLGRMNTEAFF.

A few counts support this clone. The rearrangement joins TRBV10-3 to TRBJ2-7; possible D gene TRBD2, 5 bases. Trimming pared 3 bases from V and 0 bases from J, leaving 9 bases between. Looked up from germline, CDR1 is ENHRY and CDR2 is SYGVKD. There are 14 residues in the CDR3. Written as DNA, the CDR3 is TGTGCCATCAGTGAAGGCCTAGCCTCCTACGAGCAGTACTTC. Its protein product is CAISEGLASYEQYF.

This CDR3 reads CASSLGQGGKETQYF. Written as DNA, the CDR3 is TGTGCCAGCAGCCTCGGACAGGGGGGTAAAGAGACCCAGTACTTC. This chain links TRBV5-4 with TRBJ2-5; 10 bases line up with TRBD1. Germline V lookup: CDR1 SGHNT, CDR2 YYREEE (reference sequence). V shed 4 bases, J shed 3 bases, and the junction held 6 bases outside the gene matches. The CDR3 extends over 15 amino acids.

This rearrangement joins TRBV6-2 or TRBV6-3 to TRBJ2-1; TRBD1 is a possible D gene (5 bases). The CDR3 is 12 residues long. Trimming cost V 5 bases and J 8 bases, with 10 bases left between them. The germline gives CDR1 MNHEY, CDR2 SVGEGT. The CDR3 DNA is TGTGCCAGCAGTGACAGTTTACATGAGCAGTTCTTC. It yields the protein CASSDSLHEQFF.